This passage covers 28 T cell receptor beta chains from one sample sequenced in a study of blood T cell repertoires in COVID-19. Repertoires were generated with immunoSEQ multiplex PCR, while TCRdb's copy carries only in-frame clones and drops some. The sample includes about 36,000 clones, roughly 90% seen only once; the top ten take around 25%. The sequenced material came from peripheral blood. The receptors were gathered from a man aged 60 to 69 with active or convalescent COVID-19.

This chain links TRBV27 with TRBJ1-5; 8 positions agree with TRBD1. In germline, CDR1 is MNHEY, CDR2 SMNVEV (reference sequence). Germline trimming cut 5 bases from V and 2 bases from J; bases unmatched to any gene: 11. CDR3 size: 17 residues. The CDR3 is CASSPQRPGQGNQPQHF. The CDR3 DNA reads as TGTGCCAGCAGTCCACAAAGACCGGGACAGGGCAATCAGCCCCAGCATTTT.

The chain combines TRBV9 with TRBJ1-2; TRBD1 matches 11 bases. The germline CDR1 and CDR2 sequences are SGDLS and YYNGEE. There are 15 residues in the CDR3. V was clipped by 4 bases and J by 4 bases; unmatched bases: 6. The CDR3 nucleotides are TGTGCCAGCAGCAACGAGGACAGGGGGCTCTATGGCTACACCTTC. Protein: CASSNEDRGLYGYTF.

The chain employs TRBV5-5 and TRBJ1-4; the match to TRBD1 covers 7 bases. V was clipped by 0 bases and J by 1 base; unmatched bases: 3. From germline, CDR1 is SGHKS and CDR2 YYEKEE (reference sequence). This CDR3 has 16 amino acids. The CDR3 protein is CASSLGYRGTNEKLFF. In DNA form, the CDR3 reads TGTGCCAGCAGCTTGGGCTACAGGGGAACTAATGAAAAACTGTTTTTT.

The J gene is TRBJ2-7, the V gene TRBV6-2 or TRBV6-3; possible D gene TRBD2, 6 bases. Per germline, CDR1 MNHEY and CDR2 SVGEGT. CDR3 length: 14 residues. V dropped 0 bases and J dropped 7 bases, with 13 bases sitting between them. CDR3 coding DNA: TGTGCCAGCAGTTACTCGAAAGCCGGAGGGGAGCAGTACTTC. Residues: CASSYSKAGGEQYF.

V usage is TRBV28 and J usage is TRBJ1-1, with D possibly TRBD1 on 6 matching bases. The V gene lost 5 bases and the J gene lost 8 bases, with 9 bases spanning the gap. CDR3 length: 11 residues. Germline V CDR1 and CDR2: MDHEN, SYDVKM. The CDR3 here is CASSTTGEAFF. The CDR3 DNA sequence: TGTGCCAGCAGTACTACAGGGGAAGCTTTCTTT.

The chain combines TRBV11-3 with TRBJ2-1, with D uncertain. V gave up 4 bases and J gave up 0 bases, with 7 bases separating them. This CDR3 is built from 14 residues. From germline, CDR1 is SGHNT and CDR2 YENEEA. CDR3 loop: CASSSHSSYNEQFF. The CDR3 DNA follows: TGTGCCAGCAGCTCTCATAGCTCCTACAATGAGCAGTTCTTC.

This chain connects TRBV30 to TRBJ2-5, with a possible D match to TRBD1 (5 bases). The V end was cut by 0 bases, the J end by 1 base, with 9 bases between. Germline V gene sequence: CDR1 GTSNPN, CDR2 SVGIG (reference sequence). This CDR3 contains 14 residues. The CDR3 DNA is TGTGCCTGGAGTGTTGGAAGGGGCCAAGAGACCCAGTACTTC. Translated: CAWSVGRGQETQYF.

The J gene is TRBJ2-5, the V gene TRBV7-9; maybe TRBD1 (5 bases). V lost 5 bases and J lost 4, with 20 bases in between. The germline CDR1 and CDR2 sequences are SEHNR and FQNEAQ (reference sequence). The CDR3 runs to 16 residues. CDR3 DNA: TGTGCCAGCAGCCGCTGGACCAGGGCCTACCCAGAGACCCAGTACTTC. Translating gives CASSRWTRAYPETQYF.

Written as DNA, the CDR3 is TGTGCCAGCAGCTTAGCGTGGTCGGCAGGAATGGACAGCCGTACTGAAGCTTTCTTT. Its translation is CASSLAWSAGMDSRTEAFF. The rearrangement links TRBV11-1 to TRBJ1-1; D may be TRBD1 (6 bases). Germline V lookup: CDR1 SGHAT, CDR2 FQDESV (reference sequence). Trimming cost V 0 bases and J 5 bases, with 25 bases left between them. The CDR3 runs to 19 residues.

CDR3 in amino acids: CASSRGGPSTGELFF. DNA of the CDR3: TGTGCCAGCAGCCGGGGAGGGCCAAGCACCGGGGAGCTGTTTTTT. The V and J genes are TRBV3-1 (or the pseudogene TRBV3-2) and TRBJ2-2, with 7 bases lining up with TRBD2. Germline loops: CDR1 LGHDT, CDR2 YNNKEL (reference sequence). CDR3 length: 15 amino acids. With V trimmed by 4 bases and J by 4 bases, 6 bases remained unmatched.

The J gene is TRBJ1-1, the V gene TRBV6-6, with D perhaps matching TRBD1 (5 bases). Per the germline V gene, CDR1 is MNHNY and CDR2 is SVGAGI (reference sequence). The length of the CDR3 is 14 residues. Trimming cost V 0 bases and J 0 bases, with 5 bases left between them. Here the CDR3 reads CASSYSGVNTEAFF. The CDR3 nucleotides are TGTGCCAGCAGTTACTCAGGGGTGAACACTGAAGCTTTCTTT.

The chain carries TRBV3-1 (or the pseudogene TRBV3-2) and TRBJ1-5, with D uncertain. V lost 1 base, J lost 2 bases, and 15 bases lay in between. Germline CDR1 and CDR2: LGHDT and YNNKEL (reference sequence). The CDR3 is 17 residues long. The CDR3 here is CASSQGEQSLGNQPQHF. In nucleotides, the CDR3 is TGTGCCAGCAGCCAAGGGGAGCAGTCGCTCGGCAATCAGCCCCAGCATTTT.

V and J are TRBV10-3 and TRBJ2-3; 10 nucleotides agree with TRBD1. V was pared by 8 bases and J by 5 bases, with 7 bases of the junction left unmatched. The CDR3 sequence is 14 residues long. CDR1 and CDR2 (germline): ENHRY, SYGVKD. CDR3 sequence reads: CAIRTGTGEDTQYF. DNA of the CDR3: TGTGCCATCCGAACCGGGACAGGGGAAGATACGCAGTATTTT.

The chain links TRBV5-6 to TRBJ1-2; 8 nucleotides line up with TRBD1. Unmatched junction bases numbered 13, after V lost 5 bases and J lost 4 bases. This CDR3 contains 16 residues. CDR1 SGHDT and CDR2 YYEEEE come from the germline V gene. CDR3 nucleotides: TGTGCCAGCAGGGAATACTCAGGGGGCCGAACCTATGGCTACACCTTC. Encoded protein: CASREYSGGRTYGYTF.

The rearrangement links TRBV30 to TRBJ2-2, with 7 bases matching TRBD1. V gave up 5 bases and J gave up 3 bases; unmatched junction bases: 3. Germline V gene data show CDR1 as GTSNPN and CDR2 as SVGIG (reference sequence). There are 13 residues in the CDR3. CDR3 sequence: CAWGDRYTGELFF. For the CDR3, the DNA is TGTGCCTGGGGGGACAGATACACCGGGGAGCTGTTTTTT. The complete variable domain, with remaining parts taken from reference TRBV30 and TRBJ2-2, reads SQTIHQWPATLVQPVGSPLSLECTVEGTSNPNLYWYRQAAGRGLQLLFYSVGIGQISSEVPQNLSASRPQDRQFILSSKKLLLSDSGFYLCAWGDRYTGELFFGEGSRLTVL.

The chain carries TRBV5-6 and TRBJ1-1; D uncertain. Deletions cut 0 bases from V and 3 bases from J, with 3 bases between. Germline assignment: CDR1 SGHDT and CDR2 YYEEEE. The length of the CDR3 is 12 residues. The CDR3 here is CASSLVDTEAFF. Here the CDR3 DNA reads TGTGCCAGCAGCTTGGTAGACACTGAAGCTTTCTTT.

The V gene is TRBV28, the J gene TRBJ2-1; D perhaps matches TRBD2 (5 bases). CDR1 MDHEN and CDR2 SYDVKM come from the germline V gene. The CDR3 has 16 amino acids. V lost 3 bases, J lost 3 bases, and 15 bases lay in between. The DNA for the CDR3 is TGTGCCAGCAGTTTTGAGGCGGGCCCGCGCTACAATGAGCAGTTCTTC. This codes for CASSFEAGPRYNEQFF.

The V gene is TRBV30, the J gene TRBJ2-6; D unclear. Trimming took off 7 bases at V and 0 bases at J, with 10 bases between the two ends. The CDR3 consists of 14 residues. CDR1 GTSNPN and CDR2 SVGIG come from the germline V gene (reference sequence). The CDR3 protein is CASRSRSGANVLTF. CDR3 coding DNA: TGTGCCTCCCGGTCCCGCTCTGGGGCCAACGTCCTGACTTTC.

The chain couples TRBV5-1 to TRBJ2-3, with 7 nucleotides matching TRBD1. This CDR3 region has 15 residues. The V and J ends lost 2 bases and 2 bases, in that order; junction bases with no gene match: 5. Germline V gene sequence: CDR1 SGHRS, CDR2 YFSETQ. CDR3 residues: CASSFTGTATDTQYF. As DNA, the CDR3 is TGCGCCAGCAGCTTTACCGGGACAGCCACAGATACGCAGTATTTT.

The chain uses TRBV5-1 and TRBJ2-7, with 8 bases aligning to TRBD1. Trimming at V came to 0 bases and at J to 3 bases, leaving 2 bases not matched to a gene. Germline assignment: CDR1 SGHRS and CDR2 YFSETQ. The length of the CDR3 is 14 residues. This CDR3 is CASSLAGQVYEQYF. In nucleotides, the CDR3 is TGCGCCAGCAGCTTGGCGGGACAGGTCTACGAGCAGTACTTC.

The chain joins TRBV6-5 to TRBJ1-1; D remains ambiguous. V lost 7 bases to trimming and J lost 1 base, with 13 bases between them. The germline gives CDR1 MNHEY, CDR2 SVGAGI. The CDR3 contains 14 residues. The CDR3 DNA reads as TGTGCCAGCAAGGGAGCTATGGCGAACACTGAAGCTTTCTTT. Protein sequence: CASKGAMANTEAFF.

This clone came up once. The V and J genes are TRBV6-1 and TRBJ1-1; TRBD1 is a possible D gene (6 bases). V gave up 3 bases and J gave up 6 bases, with 11 bases separating them. CDR3 length equals 13 residues. The germline V gene encodes CDR1 MNHNS and CDR2 SASEGT. The CDR3 nucleotides read TGTGCCAGCAGTGACAGGGGTAGGGCTGAAGCTTTCTTT. Encoded protein: CASSDRGRAEAFF.

The gene calls are TRBV18 and TRBJ2-4, with a possible D match to TRBD1 (6 bases). The CDR3 has 15 amino acids. CDR1 is KGHSH, CDR2 LQKENI, per germline. V lost 2 bases and J 6 bases, leaving 14 bases between the germline ends. The CDR3 loop is CASSPGQGTRNIQYF. In nucleotides, the CDR3 is TGTGCCAGCTCACCAGGGCAGGGGACCAGAAACATTCAGTACTTC. Full variable domain (rest looked up from reference TRBV18 and TRBJ2-4): NAGVMQNPRHLVRRRGQEARLRCSPMKGHSHVYWYRQLPEEGLKFMVYLQKENIIDESGMPKERFSAEFPKEGPSILRIQQVVRGDSAAYFCASSPGQGTRNIQYFGAGTRLSVL.

V usage is TRBV29-1 and J usage is TRBJ1-2; 10 bases align to TRBD1. V dropped 0 bases and J dropped 3; count of bases not matched to a gene: 7. The CDR3 covers 16 residues. CDR1 SQVTM and CDR2 ANQGSEA come from the germline V gene. CDR3 sequence (DNA): TGCAGCGTTGAAGATTACGGGACAGGGGAGCACTATGGCTACACCTTC. Protein: CSVEDYGTGEHYGYTF.

This rearrangement joins TRBV28 to TRBJ2-2, with TRBD1 identical over 8 bases. Germline V CDR1 and CDR2: MDHEN, SYDVKM. With V trimmed by 11 bases and J by 4 bases, 9 bases remained unmatched. CDR3 length: 14 amino acids. CDR3 sequence reads: CAAQTGVSTGELFF. For the CDR3, the DNA is TGTGCCGCACAGACAGGGGTGAGCACCGGGGAGCTGTTTTTT.

In its sample, this clone was seen a few times. The chain carries TRBV7-9 and TRBJ1-1, with 7 positions matching TRBD1. Germline CDR1 SEHNR, CDR2 FQNEAQ (reference sequence). The CDR3 spans 15 residues. The ends lost 5 bases at V and 1 base at J; junction bases unmatched: 7. CDR3 loop: CASSQTGLPNTEAFF. The CDR3 coding sequence is TGTGCCAGCAGCCAGACAGGGCTTCCGAACACTGAAGCTTTCTTT.

Only one count was recorded for this clone. V usage is TRBV27 and J usage is TRBJ2-7; TRBD1 matches at 9 bases. CDR3 length: 15 residues. Germline V gene lookup returns CDR1 MNHEY and CDR2 SMNVEV (reference sequence). Trimming took 3 bases from V and 1 from J; bases not matched to a gene: 4. The CDR3 loop reads CASSFGTGRSYEQYF. The CDR3 DNA reads as TGTGCCAGCAGTTTCGGGACAGGGCGATCCTACGAGCAGTACTTC.

This clone was observed once. The rearrangement uses TRBV3-1 (or the pseudogene TRBV3-2) and TRBJ2-2; a weak D match, TRBD2 (5 bases). Germline V CDR1 and CDR2: LGHDT, YNNKEL (reference sequence). V lost 10 bases to trimming and J lost 0 bases, with 15 bases between them. The CDR3 contains 15 residues. The CDR3 nucleotides are TGTGCCAAAACACCGGCGGGTTCGAACACCGGGGAGCTGTTTTTT. Translated, it gives CAKTPAGSNTGELFF.